This T cell receptor (beta chain) emerged from a study of T cell repertoires in cytomegalovirus infection (dated by TCRdb to the late 2010s). With regard to the full study: Donor HLA type was relevant to the analysis, because carriage of CMV infection together with the matching HLA type was indicated by public TCR beta signatures. What the study reported, not specific to this receptor: In the ex vivo response, HLA-C-restricted CMV-specific TCR beta clonotypes were dominant, and in two of eight donors the single most frequent clonotype came from this HLA-C-restricted group. In both this cohort and an independent cohort of several hundred donors, the cumulative frequency of public TCR beta family members distinguished carriers of CMV infection plus the relevant HLA type.

This clonotype was counted between two and nine times. It has no known antigen specificity. No clone much larger than this one lies a single base away; base qualities are absent. The reads were generated on an Illumina HiSeq 1500. The public sequencing data were trimmed at Q25 with fastp and processed into clonotypes with MiXCR by TCRdb, which kept only in-frame beta chains. Rows merge per CDR3 protein into single entries with the most common DNA and genes. The sample contains under 800,000 distinct CDR3 sequences, approximately 25% of them found a single time. Less than 10% of the sample is taken by the ten largest. CDR1 and CDR2 (LGHDT, YNNKEL) derive from the germline V gene (reference sequence). The CDR3 covers 14 residues, taking in both the cysteine and the phenylalanine. The DNA shown is the 42-base CDR3, in frame from base 1. V is cut back by 6 bases and J by 0 bases, with 4 bases in the junction unmatched.

Sequenced: CD8+ T cells from PBMCs. This receptor was identified in a human donor in good health (CMV status not recorded). Some clones in this sample may be carry-over from other donors' samples. The chain uses TRBV3-1 and TRBJ2-5, and TRBD2 aligns with 7 junction nucleotides. The CDR3 loop reads CASRHGTNQETQYF. The DNA reads as follows: TGTGCCAGCAGGCACGGGACTAACCAAGAGACCCAGTACTTC.